Listed here are 7 T cell receptor beta chains from one sample, sequenced in a study of post-analysis software for immune sequencing data. For these receptors, no antigen is known. Unique molecular identifiers featured in each of the TCR beta cDNA libraries. TCRdb redid the calling of the PCR reads with MiXCR, one entry per CDR3 protein. Among about half a million distinct CDR3 sequences, around 34% were seen once, and the ten largest hold about 5.6%. General study points: Patients had higher frequencies than controls of five TRBV segments, including TRBV5-6, TRBV5-1 and TRBV20-1.

The sequenced sample consisted of blood. The receptors originated from a girl aged 2-17 years with multiple sclerosis.

This sequence joins TRBV4-1 and TRBJ1-1; D remains unclear. In germline, CDR1 is MGHRA, CDR2 YSYEKL. Deletions cut 1 base from V and 5 bases from J, with 14 bases between. The length of the CDR3 is 15 residues. This CDR3 is CASSQGRKQRTEAFF. CDR3 sequence (DNA): TGCGCCAGCAGCCAAGGCCGCAAGCAGAGGACTGAAGCTTTCTTT.

This clonotype appeared a few times. The CDR3, as DNA: TGCAGCCTGACTAGCGGGGGGACAACGCTCACAGATACGCAGTATTTT. It is translated as CSLTSGGTTLTDTQYF. The V gene is TRBV29-1, the J gene TRBJ2-3; 13 nucleotides match TRBD2. Germline V gives CDR1 SQVTM, CDR2 ANQGSEA. CDR3 length: 16 amino acids. V lost 8 bases and J lost 2; bases outside the gene matches: 10.

This clonotype was counted only a few times. This sequence joins TRBV3-1 and TRBJ1-2; D perhaps matches TRBD1 (5 bases). The V gene lost 4 bases and the J gene lost 5 bases, with 20 bases spanning the gap. CDR3 size: 16 residues. CDR1 is LGHDT and CDR2 is YNNKEL in the germline V gene (reference sequence). The CDR3 bases are TGTGCCAGCAGCCCACACGCCCATGGGGGAGATTATGGCTACACCTTC. This encodes CASSPHAHGGDYGYTF.

V usage is TRBV23-1 and J usage is TRBJ2-5; unclear D gene. TRBV23-1 is designated an ORF whose function remains uncertain. This CDR3 spans 12 amino acids. The germline V and J ends were trimmed by 4 bases and 5 bases, with 8 bases remaining between them. In DNA form, the CDR3 reads TGCGCCAGCAGTCGCCCGATTGAGACCCAGTACTTC. Translating gives CASSRPIETQYF.

This clonotype was recorded a few times. V is TRBV20-1 and J is TRBJ2-5, with a tentative D call TRBD2 (7 bases). Germline lookup yields CDR1 DFQATT and CDR2 SNEGSKA (reference sequence). V dropped 5 bases and J dropped 1 base, with 11 bases sitting between them. This CDR3 has 13 amino acids. In DNA, the CDR3 is TGCAGTGCTTTAGGGGGGGGCCAAGAGACCCAGTACTTC. As protein: CSALGGGQETQYF.

The chain joins TRBV10-3 to TRBJ2-7; TRBD1 matches at 7 bases. V lost 6 bases, J lost 2 bases, and 7 bases stayed unmatched. Looked up from germline, CDR1 is ENHRY and CDR2 is SYGVKD. CDR3 length: 14 amino acids. The CDR3 DNA follows: TGTGCCATCAGATACCGGGACAGCCCCTACGAGCAGTACTTC. Translated, it gives CAIRYRDSPYEQYF.

The CDR3 region has the DNA TGTGCCAGCAGTGACCTAGCGGGGGTCTACGAGCAGTACTTC. Its protein product is CASSDLAGVYEQYF. J is TRBJ2-7 and V is TRBV2, with 10 bases that match TRBD2. Germline assignment: CDR1 SNHLY and CDR2 FYNNEI. The trim removed 3 bases at V and 3 bases at J, leaving 2 bases unmatched. This CDR3 is built from 14 residues.